What follows describes a single T cell receptor (beta chain). What it binds is unknown. Germline CDR1 and CDR2: SQVTM and ANQGSEA. This CDR3 has 13 amino acids. Trimming at V came to 4 bases and at J to 7 bases, leaving 8 bases not matched to a gene. This sample stems from a study of CD8 T cells in ankylosing spondylitis. A quantitative 5'-RACE method, one with molecular barcodes, was used to make TCR beta libraries. One entry per CDR3 protein results from TCRdb running MiXCR on the 5' RACE reads. This table holds under 150,000 distinct CDR3 sequences, roughly a sixth found once. General study findings and limits: The study identified a TCR beta motif of several highly homologous variants that appeared characteristic of ankylosing spondylitis blood. In the blood and synovial fluid of reactive arthritis, some motif variants had been previously reported. Disease-associated clones were CD8+ and fairly uncommon in peripheral blood. Within matched ankylosing spondylitis synovial fluid, disease-linked clones were reportedly significantly enriched.

The sample taken for sequencing was blood, either unsorted or a sorted T cell fraction (not recorded which). V and J are TRBV29-1 and TRBJ1-2; 8 nucleotides line up with TRBD1. The sequence came from a male donor with ankylosing spondylitis. This chain's CDR3 is CSVGGDRSPGYTF. The CDR3 nucleotides read TGCAGCGTTGGTGGGGACAGGTCTCCTGGCTACACCTTC. The full variable domain, its missing parts supplied by reference TRBV29-1 and TRBJ1-2, is SAVISQKPSRDICQRGTSLTIQCQVDSQVTMMFWYRQQPGQSLTLIATANQGSEATYESGFVIDKFPISRPNLTFSTLTVSNMSPEDSSIYLCSVGGDRSPGYTFGSGTRLTVV.